These T cell receptor beta chains were read from a single sample in a study of blood T cell repertoires in COVID-19. Measured with immunoSEQ multiplex PCR; TCRdb has only the in-frame clones, and not every one. In the table there are under 300,000 clones, more than 70% of which are singletons. Sample: peripheral blood. These receptors were obtained from a woman between 35 and 50 years old who had recovered from COVID-19. CDR3s include the opening cysteine and the closing phenylalanine or tryptophan. The D gene is left open where the match is weak. The listing skips clone size in some rows; elsewhere it reads once, few, many or a size class.

v_call	d_call	clone_size	j_call	cdr3_nt	cdr3_aa
TRBV21-1	.	.	TRBJ2-1	TGTGCCAGCAGCAAAGGACTAGCGGGAGCCCCTCGTTCTCACAATGAGCAGTTCTTC	CASSKGLAGAPRSHNEQFF
TRBV15	TRBD2	.	TRBJ2-1	TGTGCCACCAGCAGAGCGCTAGCGGGATACAATGAGCAGTTCTTC	CATSRALAGYNEQFF
TRBV4-1	TRBD2	once	TRBJ2-1	TGCGCCAGCAGTACCGGGACTAGCGGGAGGGCCAGCAATGAGCAGTTCTTC	CASSTGTSGRASNEQFF
TRBV7-6	.	.	TRBJ1-1	TGTGCCAGCAGCTTAGGTTTAGGACAAGACACTGAAGCTTTCTTT	CASSLGLGQDTEAFF
TRBV5-1	.	.	TRBJ2-7	TGCGCCAGCAGCTTCGAGGGATCGTTCGACGAGCAGTACTTC	CASSFEGSFDEQYF
TRBV30	.	.	TRBJ2-5	TGTGCCTGGAGAAGTCCCCCCGGAGGAGAGACCCAGTACTTC	CAWRSPPGGETQYF
TRBV20-1	TRBD1	.	TRBJ1-2	TGCAGTGCTAGTCCGGCAGGGGGACATGGCTACACCTTC	CSASPAGGHGYTF
TRBV19	.	.	TRBJ2-7	TGTGCCAGTAGTCCCCTCATGGGGAGCTACGAGCAGTACTTC	CASSPLMGSYEQYF
TRBV15	.	.	TRBJ2-5	TGTGCCACCAGCAGAGTGACGGGGGGCCCCCTGGCCCAGTACTTC	CATSRVTGGPLAQYF
TRBV7-9	TRBD1	.	TRBJ1-4	TGTGCCAGCAGCTCACAACAGGGGCAAAAACTGTTTTTT	CASSSQQGQKLFF
TRBV3-1/TRBV3-2	.	.	TRBJ2-1	TGTGCCAGCAGCAAGACAGGGGCGTTGGGAGGGCTTGAGCAGTTCTTC	CASSKTGALGGLEQFF
TRBV10-3	TRBD1	.	TRBJ2-5	TGTGCCATCAGTGGGACAGGGCGTGGAGAGACCCAGTACTTC	CAISGTGRGETQYF
TRBV14	TRBD1	.	TRBJ2-2	TGTGCCAGCAGCCGACAGGGGGCGAGCGGGGAGCTGTTTTTT	CASSRQGASGELFF
TRBV27	TRBD1	.	TRBJ2-1	TGTGCCAGCAGTTTATTGACAGGGGGCCACAATGAGCAGTTCTTC	CASSLLTGGHNEQFF
TRBV7-2	TRBD2	.	TRBJ2-5	TGTGCCAGCAGCTTAGGGCTCCTCGCGGGGGGAAACCAAGAGACCCAGTACTTC	CASSLGLLAGGNQETQYF
TRBV4-3	.	once	TRBJ1-2	TGCGCCAGCAGCCAAGATGCGGGGGACTATGGCTACACCTTC	CASSQDAGDYGYTF
TRBV19	.	.	TRBJ1-5	TGTGCCAGTAGTGAGCCCAATCAGCCCCAGCATTTT	CASSEPNQPQHF
TRBV7-9	TRBD2	.	TRBJ2-7	TGTGCCATTGGGACTAGCGGCTACGAGCAGTACTTC	CAIGTSGYEQYF
TRBV15	TRBD2	.	TRBJ2-5	TGTGCCACCAGCAGAGATAGAGGTAGCGGGGGGCAAGAGACCCAGTACTTC	CATSRDRGSGGQETQYF
TRBV12-3/TRBV12-4	.	.	TRBJ1-2	TGTGCCAGCAGTTTAAGGCCGGGCTATGGCTACACCTTC	CASSLRPGYGYTF
TRBV2	TRBD2	.	TRBJ2-3	TGTGCCAGCAGTGAAGCGGGAGGGCCAGATACGCAGTATTTT	CASSEAGGPDTQYF
TRBV2	.	once	TRBJ2-3	TGTGCCAGCAGTCTCGCCGGGACACCTAGCACAGATACGCAGTATTTT	CASSLAGTPSTDTQYF
TRBV19	TRBD1	.	TRBJ1-5	TGTGCCGCAGCGAGACAGGGGAACAATCAGCCCCAGCATTTT	CAAARQGNNQPQHF
TRBV7-6	.	.	TRBJ2-3	TGTGCCAGCAGCTTAGCGTCGGTAGACACAGATACGCAGTATTTT	CASSLASVDTDTQYF
TRBV19	.	.	TRBJ1-3	TGTGCCAGTAGTATAGGGGCAACCTTCTCTGGAAACACCATATATTTT	CASSIGATFSGNTIYF
TRBV4-2	TRBD1	.	TRBJ2-1	TGTGCCAGCAGCCGACTTAAACAGGGGTACTCCTACAATGAGCAGTTCTTC	CASSRLKQGYSYNEQFF
TRBV7-2	.	.	TRBJ1-2	TGTGCCAGCAGCTCTAGCCGCGAAGTAGCAGGTGTATATGGCTACACCTTC	CASSSSREVAGVYGYTF
TRBV19	TRBD1	.	TRBJ2-5	TGTGCCAGTGGGGATCGGACAGGAGCGTACCAAGAGACCCAGTACTTC	CASGDRTGAYQETQYF
TRBV27	TRBD2	.	TRBJ2-5	TGTGCCAGCAGTTCCCTCCGGAGCGGGAGAAGGGAGACCCAGTACTTC	CASSSLRSGRRETQYF
TRBV7-9	TRBD2	.	TRBJ2-1	TGTGCCAGCAGCTTATCTAGCGGGGGGTACACCTTCGGGCATGAGCAGTTCTTC	CASSLSSGGYTFGHEQFF